Listed here are 27 T cell receptor beta chains from one sample, sequenced in a study of PD-L1 blockade in urothelial cancer. Time point defined: pretreatment peripheral blood. Assay used: immunoSEQ multiplex PCR; TCRdb lists only in-frame clones, some missing. The sample consists of around 63,000 clones, over 75% of them appearing once. The sequencing used PBMCs, collected around atezolizumab (anti-PD-L1) treatment. The receptors originated from a man in his sixties or seventies with urothelial cancer.

This rearrangement joins TRBV5-1 to TRBJ2-5; TRBD2 aligns across 10 bases. The CDR3 runs to 16 residues. Germline CDR1 reads SGHRS; CDR2 reads YFSETQ. Trimming took 4 bases from V and 3 from J; bases not matched to a gene: 9. CDR3 protein: CASSVGLAANEETQYF. CDR3 DNA: TGCGCCAGCAGCGTAGGACTAGCGGCAAATGAAGAGACCCAGTACTTC.

The chain couples TRBV20-1 to TRBJ2-7; D is unresolved. The CDR3 runs 11 residues. Germline loops: CDR1 DFQATT, CDR2 SNEGSKA (reference sequence). Trimming removed 6 bases from V and 5 bases from J, with 11 bases in between. The CDR3 DNA reads TGCAGTGCGCAACTCAACGACGAGCAGTACTTC. This translates into CSAQLNDEQYF.

The rearrangement links TRBV7-9 to TRBJ1-2; D unresolved. Germline V CDR1 and CDR2: SEHNR, FQNEAQ (reference sequence). Trimming took 4 bases from V and 6 from J, leaving 12 bases between them. This CDR3 is built from 13 residues. The CDR3 loop reads CASSSPDGNGYTF. The CDR3 bases are TGTGCCAGCAGCTCCCCCGACGGGAATGGCTACACCTTC. Filled out from reference TRBV7-9 and TRBJ1-2, the complete variable domain reads DTGVSQNPRHKITKRGQNVTFRCDPISEHNRLYWYRQTLGQGPEFLTYFQNEAQLEKSRLLSDRFSAERPKGSFSTLEIQRTEQGDSAMYLCASSSPDGNGYTFGSGTRLTVV.

This chain uses TRBV9 with TRBJ1-1; no clear D gene. V lost 4 bases and J 4 bases, leaving 14 bases between the germline ends. The germline V gene has CDR1 SGDLS and CDR2 YYNGEE. CDR3 size: 14 residues. CDR3 sequence reads: CASSLEAGFTEAFF. The DNA for the CDR3 is TGTGCCAGCAGCCTGGAGGCGGGGTTCACTGAAGCTTTCTTT.

The V and J genes are TRBV6-6 and TRBJ1-2, with a tentative D call TRBD1 (5 bases). V lost 0 bases and J lost 6, with 14 bases in between. The germline gives CDR1 MNHNY, CDR2 SVGAGI (reference sequence). The CDR3 is 15 residues long. This chain's CDR3 is CASSYSLMSGDGYTF. The CDR3 DNA sequence: TGTGCCAGCAGTTACTCATTAATGTCGGGGGATGGCTACACCTTC.

The CDR3 spells CSVETHRVETQYF. The CDR3, as DNA: TGCAGCGTTGAAACCCACAGGGTCGAGACCCAGTACTTC. The V call is TRBV29-1, the J call TRBJ2-5, with D perhaps TRBD1 (6 bases). CDR3 size: 13 residues. Deletions cut 2 bases from V and 5 bases from J, with 12 bases between. In germline, CDR1 is SQVTM, CDR2 ANQGSEA.

The chain combines TRBV18 with TRBJ2-7, with TRBD2 as a possible D gene (6 bases). This CDR3 region has 14 residues. Germline V gene lookup returns CDR1 KGHSH and CDR2 LQKENI. Trimming removed 4 bases at V and 0 bases at J, with 10 bases between. The CDR3: CASSLGTSSYEQYF. CDR3 bases: TGTGCCAGCTCACTTGGGACTTCCTCCTACGAGCAGTACTTC. Looking up the rest from reference TRBV18 and TRBJ2-7 gives the full variable domain: NAGVMQNPRHLVRRRGQEARLRCSPMKGHSHVYWYRQLPEEGLKFMVYLQKENIIDESGMPKERFSAEFPKEGPSILRIQQVVRGDSAAYFCASSLGTSSYEQYFGPGTRLTVT.

This chain links TRBV19 with TRBJ1-4; the D gene is possibly TRBD1 (6 bases). The germline V and J ends were trimmed by 5 bases and 3 bases, with 10 bases remaining between them. Germline V lookup: CDR1 LNHDA, CDR2 SQIVND (reference sequence). The CDR3 runs to 14 residues. CDR3 bases: TGTGCCAGTAGTGCGGGGGCCTCTAATGAAAAACTGTTTTTT. This encodes CASSAGASNEKLFF.

The genes are TRBV5-1 and TRBJ2-7; a possible D gene is TRBD1 (6 bases). CDR1 is SGHRS and CDR2 is YFSETQ in the germline V gene. There are 12 residues in the CDR3. Trimming took 2 bases from V and 5 from J, leaving 8 bases between them. The CDR3 sequence: CASSLTGHEQYF. CDR3 nucleotide sequence: TGCGCCAGCAGCTTAACAGGGCACGAGCAGTACTTC. The entire variable domain, with the rest obtained from reference TRBV5-1 and TRBJ2-7, is as follows: KAGVTQTPRYLIKTRGQQVTLSCSPISGHRSVSWYQQTPGQGLQFLFEYFSETQRNKGNFPGRFSGRQFSNSRSEMNVSTLELGDSALYLCASSLTGHEQYFGPGTRLTVT.

The chain couples TRBV5-1 to TRBJ2-1, with D unclear. V lost 1 base and J 4 bases, leaving 9 bases between the germline ends. Germline V gene sequence: CDR1 SGHRS, CDR2 YFSETQ. This CDR3 is built from 14 residues. The CDR3 region is CASSLQTIYNEQFF. CDR3 DNA: TGCGCCAGCAGCTTGCAGACAATATACAATGAGCAGTTCTTC.

The rearrangement joins TRBV27 to TRBJ2-5; D is undetermined. The CDR3 totals 12 residues. Germline-derived CDR1 and CDR2 are MNHEY and SMNVEV (reference sequence). Trimming pared 5 bases from V and 1 base from J, leaving 5 bases between. The CDR3 loop is CASSPGQETQYF. The CDR3 coding sequence is TGTGCCAGCAGTCCCGGCCAAGAGACCCAGTACTTC.

The rearrangement joins TRBV7-3 to TRBJ2-5; D remains ambiguous. V was shortened by 4 bases and J by 5 bases, with 11 bases between the two germline ends. The CDR3 is 13 residues long. The germline CDR1 and CDR2 sequences are SGHTA and FQGTGA. The CDR3 DNA sequence: TGTGCCAGCAGCTCCGTGGCCTGGGAGACCCAGTACTTC. It codes for CASSSVAWETQYF.

This clone has a single count. The chain carries TRBV2 and TRBJ2-5; D is perhaps TRBD1 (5 bases). Germline V gene data show CDR1 as SNHLY and CDR2 as FYNNEI. This CDR3 is 15 amino acids long. The germline V and J ends were trimmed by 7 bases and 2 bases, with 17 bases remaining between them. In DNA, the CDR3 is TGTGCCAGCACCCCCCTTGGACAAGGACAAGAGACCCAGTACTTC. This codes for CASTPLGQGQETQYF.

The chain uses TRBV28 and TRBJ2-7; 11 positions match TRBD1. CDR1 is MDHEN, CDR2 SYDVKM, per germline. CDR3 size: 14 residues. V shed 2 bases and J 6 bases; nucleotides not matched to a gene: 3. CDR3 bases: TGTGCCAGCAGTTTAACAGGGACAGGGGGCGAGCAGTACTTC. As protein: CASSLTGTGGEQYF.

In DNA, the CDR3 is TGTGCCAGCAGTGCGGGGTCCAATCAGCCCCAGCATTTT. Its protein is CASSAGSNQPQHF. The chain employs TRBV25-1 and TRBJ1-5; no clear D. Germline CDR1 MGHDK, CDR2 SYGVNS. With 4 bases removed from V and 3 bases from J, the gap between germline ends came to 7 bases. The CDR3 runs to 13 residues.

This sequence joins TRBV29-1 and TRBJ2-1; D is possibly TRBD2 (9 bases). The CDR3 runs to 21 residues. Germline V gives CDR1 SQVTM, CDR2 ANQGSEA. V was clipped by 4 bases and J by 9 bases, with 40 bases between them. CDR3 sequence (DNA): TGCAGCGTTGGAACCAGGGGGCGTACGTTAGCGAGTAGCGGGAGTAGCGGTGAGCAGTTCTTC. It yields the protein CSVGTRGRTLASSGSSGEQFF.

The chain links TRBV4-1 to TRBJ1-1; D gene ambiguous. The length of the CDR3 is 15 residues. The ends were cut back, 0 bases at V and 3 bases at J, with 11 bases in the middle. CDR1 is MGHRA and CDR2 is YSYEKL in the germline V gene. CDR3 sequence (DNA): TGCGCCAGCAGCCAAGAACCTCAGATTTACACTGAAGCTTTCTTT. Protein product: CASSQEPQIYTEAFF.

The chain combines TRBV18 with TRBJ1-4; 8 nucleotides align to TRBD1. Germline CDR1 KGHSH, CDR2 LQKENI. The CDR3 sequence is 15 residues long. The ends lost 3 bases at V and 1 base at J; junction bases unmatched: 1. The CDR3: CASSPDRGTNEKLFF. The CDR3 DNA follows: TGTGCCAGCTCACCCGACAGGGGAACTAATGAAAAACTGTTTTTT.

The chain couples TRBV9 to TRBJ2-2; weak D call: TRBD1 (6 bases). Germline lookup yields CDR1 SGDLS and CDR2 YYNGEE. CDR3 length: 15 amino acids. Trimming cost V 0 bases and J 4 bases, with 10 bases left between them. In DNA form, the CDR3 reads TGTGCCAGCAGCGTAGTGGGACAAACCACCGGGGAGCTGTTTTTT. Encoded protein: CASSVVGQTTGELFF.

V and J are TRBV28 and TRBJ2-3; TRBD2 might be the D (6 bases). The CDR3 consists of 12 residues. Deletions cut 8 bases from V and 4 bases from J, with 10 bases between. Germline V gene sequence: CDR1 MDHEN, CDR2 SYDVKM. The CDR3 here is CASHGSSDTQYF. CDR3 in DNA: TGTGCCAGCCACGGGAGTTCAGATACGCAGTATTTT.

The chain has TRBV10-2 and TRBJ2-1; 11 bases map to TRBD2. The junction had 5 bases not matched to a gene; V was cut back by 6 bases and J by 7 bases. The CDR3 sequence is 14 residues long. From germline, CDR1 is WSHSY and CDR2 SAAADI. The CDR3 region is CASRLAGDRNEQFF. The DNA for the CDR3 is TGCGCCAGCAGACTAGCGGGAGATCGGAATGAGCAGTTCTTC.

This chain connects TRBV19 to TRBJ1-2, with D tentatively TRBD1 (5 bases). In germline, CDR1 is LNHDA, CDR2 SQIVND (reference sequence). The CDR3 totals 13 residues. The V gene lost 3 bases and the J gene lost 4 bases, with 9 bases spanning the gap. In DNA, the CDR3 is TGTGCCAGTAGTATTGGGGCAGCCTATGGCTACACCTTC. Its translation: CASSIGAAYGYTF.

The chain joins TRBV7-9 to TRBJ2-1; maybe TRBD2 (5 bases). The germline V gene encodes CDR1 SEHNR and CDR2 FQNEAQ (reference sequence). The CDR3 covers 16 residues. The V gene lost 5 bases and the J gene lost 7 bases, with 21 bases spanning the gap. In nucleotides, the CDR3 is TGTGCCAGCAGCACGACCTGGGCCGTGGGAGCTAATGAGCAGTTCTTC. It codes for CASSTTWAVGANEQFF.

The rearrangement uses TRBV27 and TRBJ2-1; no firm D call. Germline CDR1 and CDR2: MNHEY and SMNVEV (reference sequence). V shed 0 bases and J shed 6 bases, with 6 bases lying between them. This CDR3 is 13 amino acids long. The CDR3 region is CASSLSPGNEQFF. In DNA, the CDR3 is TGTGCCAGCAGTTTATCCCCCGGCAATGAGCAGTTCTTC.

The chain uses TRBV6-5 and TRBJ2-1, with D possibly TRBD2 on 5 matching bases. The CDR3 covers 15 residues. Trimming shortened V by 6 bases and J by 4 bases, and 16 bases separated the two germline ends. Germline-derived CDR1 and CDR2 are MNHEY and SVGAGI. CDR3 coding DNA: TGTGCCAGCAGCACTACCGACGGACTTTACAATGAGCAGTTCTTC. It specifies CASSTTDGLYNEQFF.

This chain links TRBV5-8 with TRBJ2-1; a possible D gene is TRBD2 (6 bases). CDR1 and CDR2 from the germline V gene are SGHTS and YDEGEE. The length of the CDR3 is 14 residues. Trimming removed 4 bases from V and 3 bases from J, with 11 bases in between. CDR3 sequence (DNA): TGTGCCAGCAGCCTGACGGGACTCTACAATGAGCAGTTCTTC. Protein product: CASSLTGLYNEQFF.

The V and J genes are TRBV27 and TRBJ2-1; 7 nucleotides align to TRBD2. Germline V gene data show CDR1 as MNHEY and CDR2 as SMNVEV (reference sequence). The V and J ends lost 4 bases and 8 bases, in that order; junction bases with no gene match: 14. CDR3 length equals 16 residues. The CDR3 here is CASSSSGEFMGDEQFF. The CDR3 DNA reads TGTGCCAGCAGTTCCAGCGGGGAGTTCATGGGCGATGAGCAGTTCTTC.